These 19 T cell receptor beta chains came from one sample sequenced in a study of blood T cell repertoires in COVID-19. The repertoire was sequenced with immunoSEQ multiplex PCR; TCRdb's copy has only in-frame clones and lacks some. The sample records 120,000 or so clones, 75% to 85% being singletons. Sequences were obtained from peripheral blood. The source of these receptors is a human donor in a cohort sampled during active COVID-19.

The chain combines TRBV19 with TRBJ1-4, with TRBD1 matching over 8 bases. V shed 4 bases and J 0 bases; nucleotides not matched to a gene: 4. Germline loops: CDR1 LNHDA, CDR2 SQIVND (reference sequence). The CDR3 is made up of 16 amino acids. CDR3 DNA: TGTGCCAGTAGTAATTCAGGGGGCGCAACTAATGAAAAACTGTTTTTT. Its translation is CASSNSGGATNEKLFF.

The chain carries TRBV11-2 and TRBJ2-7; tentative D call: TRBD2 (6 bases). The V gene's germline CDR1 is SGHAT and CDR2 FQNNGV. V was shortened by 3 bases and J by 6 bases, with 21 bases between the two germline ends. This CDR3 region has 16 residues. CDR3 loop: CASSFGGAGSDVEQYF. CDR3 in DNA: TGTGCCAGCAGCTTCGGGGGAGCAGGGTCGGACGTCGAGCAGTACTTC.

CDR3 region: CASSESANPRAYEQYF. The CDR3 DNA reads TGCGCCAGCAGTGAGTCGGCCAACCCTCGGGCCTACGAGCAGTACTTC. V is TRBV10-1 and J is TRBJ2-7, with D hard to call. The germline CDR1 and CDR2 sequences are WNHNN and SYGVQD (reference sequence). Deletions cut 0 bases from V and 2 bases from J, with 14 bases between. This CDR3 is built from 16 residues.

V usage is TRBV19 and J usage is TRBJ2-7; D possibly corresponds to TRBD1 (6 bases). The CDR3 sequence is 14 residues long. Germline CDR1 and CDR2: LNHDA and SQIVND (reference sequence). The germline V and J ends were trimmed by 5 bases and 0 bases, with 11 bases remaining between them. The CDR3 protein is CASSFQGSSYEQYF. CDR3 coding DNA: TGTGCCAGTAGTTTCCAGGGGAGCTCCTACGAGCAGTACTTC. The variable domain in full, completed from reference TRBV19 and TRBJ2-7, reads DGGITQSPKYLFRKEGQNVTLSCEQNLNHDAMYWYRQDPGQGLRLIYYSQIVNDFQKGDIAEGYSVSREKKESFPLTVTSAQKNPTAFYLCASSFQGSSYEQYFGPGTRLTVT.

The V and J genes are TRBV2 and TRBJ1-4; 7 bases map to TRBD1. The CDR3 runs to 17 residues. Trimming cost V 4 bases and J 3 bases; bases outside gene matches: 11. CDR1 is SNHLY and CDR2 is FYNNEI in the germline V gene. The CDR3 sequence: CASSVLRQGGSNEKLFF. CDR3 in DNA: TGTGCCAGCAGTGTACTAAGACAGGGAGGATCTAATGAAAAACTGTTTTTT.

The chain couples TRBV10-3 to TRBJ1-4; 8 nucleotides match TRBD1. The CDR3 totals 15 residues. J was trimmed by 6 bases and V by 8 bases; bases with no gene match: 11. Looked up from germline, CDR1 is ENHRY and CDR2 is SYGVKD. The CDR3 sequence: CAIRNAGTGDEKLFF. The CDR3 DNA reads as TGTGCCATCCGAAATGCCGGGACAGGAGATGAAAAACTGTTTTTT.

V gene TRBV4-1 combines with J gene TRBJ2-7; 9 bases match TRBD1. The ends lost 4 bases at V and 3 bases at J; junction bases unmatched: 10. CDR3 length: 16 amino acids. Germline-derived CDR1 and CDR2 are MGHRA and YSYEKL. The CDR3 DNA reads TGCGCCAGCAGCCCTCGAAGCAGACAGGGGGTCTACGAGCAGTACTTC. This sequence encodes CASSPRSRQGVYEQYF.

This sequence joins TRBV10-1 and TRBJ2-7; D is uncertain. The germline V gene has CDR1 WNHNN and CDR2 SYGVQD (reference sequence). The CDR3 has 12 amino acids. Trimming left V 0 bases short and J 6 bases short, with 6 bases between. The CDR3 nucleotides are TGCGCCAGCAGTGAGTCAATGCGCGAGCAGTACTTC. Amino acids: CASSESMREQYF.

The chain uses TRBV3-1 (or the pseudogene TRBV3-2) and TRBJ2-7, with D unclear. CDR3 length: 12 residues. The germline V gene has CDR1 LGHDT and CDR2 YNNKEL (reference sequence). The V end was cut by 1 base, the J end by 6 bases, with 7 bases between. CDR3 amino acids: CASSQVLAEQYF. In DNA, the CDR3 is TGTGCCAGCAGCCAAGTATTGGCCGAGCAGTACTTC.

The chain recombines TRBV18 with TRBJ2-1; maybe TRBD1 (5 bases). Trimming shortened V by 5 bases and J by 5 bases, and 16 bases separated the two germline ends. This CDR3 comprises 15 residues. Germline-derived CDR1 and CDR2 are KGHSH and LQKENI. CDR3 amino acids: CASSLDNVLDNEQFF. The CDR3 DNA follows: TGTGCCAGCTCATTGGACAATGTATTGGACAATGAGCAGTTCTTC. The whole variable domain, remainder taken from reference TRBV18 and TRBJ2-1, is NAGVMQNPRHLVRRRGQEARLRCSPMKGHSHVYWYRQLPEEGLKFMVYLQKENIIDESGMPKERFSAEFPKEGPSILRIQQVVRGDSAAYFCASSLDNVLDNEQFFGPGTRLTVL.

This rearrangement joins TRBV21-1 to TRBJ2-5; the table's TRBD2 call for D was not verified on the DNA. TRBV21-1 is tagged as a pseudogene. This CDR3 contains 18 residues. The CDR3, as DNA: TGTGCCAGCAGCCCTGGGGTAGCGGGGGAACCAGGTGGAGAGACCCAGTACTTC. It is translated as CASSPGVAGEPGGETQYF.

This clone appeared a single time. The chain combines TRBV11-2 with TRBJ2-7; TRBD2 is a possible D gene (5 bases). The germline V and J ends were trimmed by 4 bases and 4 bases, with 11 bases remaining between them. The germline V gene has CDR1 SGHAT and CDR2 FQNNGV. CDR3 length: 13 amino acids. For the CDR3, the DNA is TGTGCCAGCAGCTCAGGACTCCCTTACGAGCAGTACTTC. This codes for CASSSGLPYEQYF.

In DNA, the CDR3 is TGTGCCAGCAGCGAGAGCTCCTACGAGCAGTACTTC. Residues: CASSESSYEQYF. The rearrangement joins TRBV5-4 to TRBJ2-7, with D hard to call. The CDR3 covers 12 residues. Germline lookup yields CDR1 SGHNT and CDR2 YYREEE (reference sequence). V dropped 4 bases and J dropped 0 bases, with 5 bases sitting between them.

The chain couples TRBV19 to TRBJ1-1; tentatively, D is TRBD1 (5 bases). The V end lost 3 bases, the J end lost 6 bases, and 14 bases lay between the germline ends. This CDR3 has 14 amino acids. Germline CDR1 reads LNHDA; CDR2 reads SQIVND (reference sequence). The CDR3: CASSIGRATAEAFF. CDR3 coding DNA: TGTGCCAGTAGTATTGGCAGGGCGACCGCTGAAGCTTTCTTT.

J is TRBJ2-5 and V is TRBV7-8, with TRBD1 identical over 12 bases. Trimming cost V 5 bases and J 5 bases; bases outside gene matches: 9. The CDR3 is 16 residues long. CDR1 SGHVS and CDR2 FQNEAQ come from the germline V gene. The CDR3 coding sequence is TGTGCCAGCAGCCAAAGCGGGACAGGGGGCTGGGAGACCCAGTACTTC. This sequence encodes CASSQSGTGGWETQYF.

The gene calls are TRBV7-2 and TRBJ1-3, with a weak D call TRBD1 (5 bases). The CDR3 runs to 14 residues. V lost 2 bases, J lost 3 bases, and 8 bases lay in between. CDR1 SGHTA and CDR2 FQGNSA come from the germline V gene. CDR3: CASSLSGDGNTIYF. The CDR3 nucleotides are TGTGCCAGCAGCTTATCGGGGGATGGAAACACCATATATTTT.

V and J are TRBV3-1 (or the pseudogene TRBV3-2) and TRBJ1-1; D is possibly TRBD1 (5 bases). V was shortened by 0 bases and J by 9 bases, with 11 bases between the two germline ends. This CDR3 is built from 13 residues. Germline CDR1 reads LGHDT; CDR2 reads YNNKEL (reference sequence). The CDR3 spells CASSQDVGGQAFF. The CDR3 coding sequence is TGTGCCAGCAGCCAAGATGTCGGGGGACAAGCTTTCTTT.

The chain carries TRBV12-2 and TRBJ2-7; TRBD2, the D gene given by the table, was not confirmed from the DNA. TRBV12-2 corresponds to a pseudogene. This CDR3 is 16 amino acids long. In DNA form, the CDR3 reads TGTGCAAGTCGCTTAGGGAGGGAGTATACCGACTACGAGCAGTACTTC. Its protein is CASRLGREYTDYEQYF.

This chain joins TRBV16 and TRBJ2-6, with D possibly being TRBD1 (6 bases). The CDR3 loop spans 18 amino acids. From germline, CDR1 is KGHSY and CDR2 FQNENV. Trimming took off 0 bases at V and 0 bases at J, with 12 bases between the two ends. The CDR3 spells CASSQSRGGPSGANVLTF. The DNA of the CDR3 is TGTGCCAGCAGCCAATCGAGAGGGGGTCCCTCTGGGGCCAACGTCCTGACTTTC.